These T cell receptor beta chains were read from a single sample in a study of blood T cell repertoires in COVID-19. The method was immunoSEQ multiplex PCR; TCRdb's version includes in-frame clones alone and lacks a portion of them. The data show some 400,000 clones, around 90% seen once. The sequenced sample was peripheral blood. The receptors here all came from a man younger than 35 with active or convalescent COVID-19. CDR3s include the opening cysteine and the closing phenylalanine or tryptophan. Each record gives: J gene, V gene, D gene, clone size, CDR3 protein, CDR3 DNA. A D gene is named only where the DNA matches it firmly. For some rows the clone size is stated as once, few or many, or as a class when expanded; others skip it.

>TRBJ2-1|TRBV9|TRBD1|NA
CASSVDRDINEQFF
TGTGCCAGCAGCGTGGACAGGGATATCAATGAGCAGTTCTTC
>TRBJ2-3|TRBV28|NA|NA
CASFRQANTDTQYF
TGTGCCAGCTTTAGGCAGGCGAACACAGATACGCAGTATTTT
>TRBJ2-5|TRBV30|NA|NA
CAWSRSQETQYF
TGTGCCTGGAGTCGCAGCCAAGAGACCCAGTACTTC
>TRBJ2-7|TRBV11-3|NA|NA
CASSPDRDTSYEQYF
TGTGCCAGCAGCCCGGACCGGGACACCTCCTACGAGCAGTACTTC
>TRBJ1-3|TRBV2|NA|NA
CASSEAVIGNTIYF
TGTGCCAGCAGTGAGGCGGTTATTGGAAACACCATATATTTT
>TRBJ2-4|TRBV18|NA|NA
CASSPLASGKNIQYF
TGTGCCAGCTCACCACTAGCCTCCGGCAAAAACATTCAGTACTTC
>TRBJ2-7|TRBV5-4|NA|few
CASSPGSAYEQYF
TGTGCCAGCAGTCCCGGGTCCGCCTACGAGCAGTACTTC
>TRBJ2-6|TRBV25-1|TRBD1|NA
CASSDPGQGVSGANVLTF
TGTGCCAGCAGTGACCCGGGACAGGGAGTCTCTGGGGCCAACGTCCTGACTTTC
>TRBJ2-1|TRBV9|TRBD2|NA
CASSLQAGGFYNEQFF
TGTGCCAGCAGCCTCCAAGCGGGAGGCTTCTACAATGAGCAGTTCTTC
>TRBJ2-4|TRBV27|TRBD2|NA
CASSFSLAGAGINIQYF
TGTGCCAGCAGTTTTTCCCTAGCGGGAGCGGGGATAAACATTCAGTACTTC
>TRBJ1-3|TRBV4-2|NA|NA
CASSPSAGNTIYF
TGTGCCAGCAGCCCGTCGGCTGGAAACACCATATATTTT
>TRBJ2-7|TRBV7-8|TRBD1|NA
CASSLLGTGSYEQYF
TGTGCCAGCAGCTTGCTCGGGACAGGATCCTACGAGCAGTACTTC
>TRBJ1-5|TRBV6-5|NA|once
CASSSQGWGNQPQHF
TGTGCCAGCAGTAGCCAGGGTTGGGGCAATCAGCCCCAGCATTTT
>TRBJ2-1|TRBV11-2|NA|NA
CASSLGRSYNEQFF
TGTGCCAGCAGCTTAGGGAGATCCTACAATGAGCAGTTCTTC
>TRBJ2-6|TRBV7-3|TRBD1|NA
CASSLTIRDRGNVLTF
TGTGCCAGCAGCTTAACTATCCGGGACAGGGGCAACGTGCTGACTTTC
>TRBJ1-6|TRBV2|TRBD1|NA
CASSEQGSSPLHF
TGTGCCAGCAGCGAACAGGGGAGTTCACCCCTCCACTTT
>TRBJ2-4|TRBV6-5|NA|NA
CASRGQTKNIQYF
TGTGCCAGCAGAGGACAGACCAAAAACATTCAGTACTTC
>TRBJ2-7|TRBV3-1/TRBV3-2|NA|NA
CASSHLEYEQYF
TGTGCCAGCAGCCACCTAGAGTACGAGCAGTACTTC
>TRBJ2-7|TRBV6-6|TRBD1|once
CASSYPGQGGYEQYF
TGTGCCAGCAGTTACCCCGGACAGGGGGGCTACGAGCAGTACTTC
>TRBJ1-1|TRBV5-6|NA|NA
CASSSPRPGRDTEAFF
TGTGCCAGCAGCTCCCCTCGACCAGGGAGGGACACTGAAGCTTTCTTT
>TRBJ1-3|TRBV6-5|TRBD1|NA
CASSKGQEAGNTIYF
TGTGCCAGTAGTAAGGGACAGGAAGCTGGAAACACCATATATTTT
>TRBJ1-4|TRBV27|TRBD1|NA
CASSSILQGRREKLFF
TGTGCCAGCAGTTCAATACTACAGGGGCGGCGTGAAAAACTGTTTTTT
>TRBJ2-1|TRBV27|NA|NA
CASSTSGDEQFF
TGTGCCAGCAGTACCTCGGGGGATGAGCAGTTCTTC